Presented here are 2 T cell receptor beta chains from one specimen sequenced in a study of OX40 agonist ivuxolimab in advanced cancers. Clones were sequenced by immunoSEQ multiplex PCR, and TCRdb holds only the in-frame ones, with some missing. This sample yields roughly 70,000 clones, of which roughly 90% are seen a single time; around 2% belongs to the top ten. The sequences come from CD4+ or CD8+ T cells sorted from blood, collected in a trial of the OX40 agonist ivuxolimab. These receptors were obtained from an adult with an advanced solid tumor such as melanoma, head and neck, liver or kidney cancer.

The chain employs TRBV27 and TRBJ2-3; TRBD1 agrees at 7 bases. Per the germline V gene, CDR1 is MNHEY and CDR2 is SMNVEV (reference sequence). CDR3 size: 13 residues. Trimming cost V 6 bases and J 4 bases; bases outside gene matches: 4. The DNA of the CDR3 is TGTGCCAGCAGGGCTACAGGGGCAGATACGCAGTATTTT. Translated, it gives CASRATGADTQYF.

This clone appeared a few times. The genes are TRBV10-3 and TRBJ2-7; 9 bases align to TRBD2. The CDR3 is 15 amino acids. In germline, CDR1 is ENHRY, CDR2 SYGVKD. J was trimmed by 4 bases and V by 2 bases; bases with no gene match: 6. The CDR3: CAISEKISGGYEQYF. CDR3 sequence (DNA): TGTGCCATCAGTGAGAAAATTAGCGGGGGTTACGAGCAGTACTTC.